Below, 22 T cell receptor beta chains from the same sample are listed, as sequenced in a study of blood T cell repertoires in COVID-19. Clones were read by immunoSEQ multiplex PCR, and TCRdb kept only the in-frame ones, dropping some. The data hold fewer than 130,000 clones, with less than 80% observed a single time. Input material: peripheral blood. The source of these receptors is a man aged 65 to 79 with active or convalescent COVID-19.

The V call is TRBV7-9, the J call TRBJ1-5; D is unresolved. Germline loops: CDR1 SEHNR, CDR2 FQNEAQ (reference sequence). The V gene lost 1 base and the J gene lost 3 bases, with 7 bases spanning the gap. This CDR3 comprises 14 residues. For the CDR3, the DNA is TGTGCCAGCAGCTTAGGTTACTTCAATCAGCCCCAGCATTTT. The encoded protein is CASSLGYFNQPQHF.

Here the CDR3 reads CASSPRTPAANTEAFF. The CDR3 coding sequence is TGTGCCAGCTCACCACGGACACCGGCGGCGAACACTGAAGCTTTCTTT. The chain employs TRBV18 and TRBJ1-1, with D perhaps TRBD1 (5 bases). The V gene's germline CDR1 is KGHSH and CDR2 LQKENI. Deletions cut 1 base from V and 1 base from J, with 13 bases between. The CDR3 extends over 16 amino acids.

This clone appeared a few times. The rearrangement joins TRBV10-1 to TRBJ1-3, with D maybe TRBD1 (6 bases). There are 14 residues in the CDR3. Trimming took off 2 bases at V and 4 bases at J, with 9 bases between the two ends. CDR1 is WNHNN and CDR2 is SYGVQD in the germline V gene (reference sequence). The CDR3 region is CASSETGHGNTIYF. CDR3 nucleotide sequence: TGCGCCAGCAGTGAGACAGGGCACGGAAACACCATATATTTT.

V gene TRBV7-2 combines with J gene TRBJ1-5; 7 bases are shared with TRBD1. Germline CDR1 and CDR2: SGHTA and FQGNSA. CDR3 length: 14 residues. V lost 1 base to trimming and J lost 6 bases; unmatched junction nucleotides: 3. DNA of the CDR3: TGTGCCAGCAGCTTAGGACAGGGAGGTCAGCCCCAGCATTTT. Translated: CASSLGQGGQPQHF.

This clone was recorded only once. This chain links TRBV27 with TRBJ1-5; maybe TRBD1 (6 bases). The germline V gene encodes CDR1 MNHEY and CDR2 SMNVEV (reference sequence). This CDR3 contains 15 residues. With 7 bases removed from V and 0 bases from J, the gap between germline ends came to 13 bases. This chain's CDR3 is CASNPQGISNQPQHF. The CDR3 DNA is TGTGCCAGCAACCCCCAGGGGATTAGCAATCAGCCCCAGCATTTT.

The rearrangement links TRBV7-2 to TRBJ2-1; D might be TRBD2 (6 bases). The CDR3 runs 14 residues. Germline V gene sequence: CDR1 SGHTA, CDR2 FQGNSA. The V and J ends lost 2 bases and 2 bases respectively, with 7 bases between them. This CDR3 is CASSLRGTYNEQFF. The CDR3 region has the DNA TGTGCCAGCAGCTTACGGGGGACCTACAATGAGCAGTTCTTC.

The V and J genes are TRBV10-3 and TRBJ2-7, with 7 positions matching TRBD2. CDR1 ENHRY and CDR2 SYGVKD come from the germline V gene. With 2 bases clipped from V and 3 bases from J, the junction kept 4 bases outside the gene matches. The length of the CDR3 is 14 residues. The CDR3 here is CAISEPSSGYEQYF. As DNA, the CDR3 is TGTGCCATCAGTGAGCCTTCTAGCGGCTACGAGCAGTACTTC.

The CDR3 protein is CASSFTGTGVYEQYF. CDR3 coding DNA: TGTGCCAGCAGCTTCACCGGGACAGGGGTCTACGAGCAGTACTTC. This sequence joins TRBV11-2 and TRBJ2-7; TRBD1 aligns across 10 bases. The V gene's germline CDR1 is SGHAT and CDR2 FQNNGV. The CDR3 sequence is 15 residues long. Trimming cost V 3 bases and J 3 bases; bases outside gene matches: 5.

The chain couples TRBV9 to TRBJ1-3, with 7 bases identical to TRBD1. The junction had 7 bases not matched to a gene; V was cut back by 1 base and J by 0 bases. The CDR3 loop spans 17 amino acids. CDR1 and CDR2 (germline): SGDLS, YYNGEE. The CDR3: CASSVNQGVYSGNTIYF. The CDR3 region has the DNA TGTGCCAGCAGCGTAAATCAGGGGGTTTACTCTGGAAACACCATATATTTT.

The chain combines TRBV28 with TRBJ1-5; TRBD1 aligns across 8 bases. Germline lookup yields CDR1 MDHEN and CDR2 SYDVKM. This CDR3 comprises 15 residues. The J segment lost 7 bases and the V segment lost 6 bases, leaving 11 bases of the junction unmatched. The CDR3 region has the DNA TGTGCCAGCAGCGACCCCAGGGGGCAAGGACAGCCCCAGCATTTT. Its translation is CASSDPRGQGQPQHF.

CDR3 protein: CASSRQGKSGNTIYF. Written as DNA, the CDR3 is TGTGCCAGCAGCCGACAGGGTAAATCTGGAAACACCATATATTTT. The J gene is TRBJ1-3, the V gene TRBV25-1, with 7 bases identical to TRBD1. The germline V gene has CDR1 MGHDK and CDR2 SYGVNS. The CDR3 is 15 residues long. With 6 bases clipped from V and 1 base from J, the junction kept 6 bases outside the gene matches.

This rearrangement joins TRBV9 to TRBJ1-3; no clear D. V dropped 0 bases and J dropped 5 bases, with 6 bases sitting between them. Looked up from germline, CDR1 is SGDLS and CDR2 is YYNGEE. The CDR3 covers 13 residues. The CDR3 nucleotides read TGTGCCAGCAGCGTAGGCGCCAGAAACACCATATATTTT. Translated, it gives CASSVGARNTIYF.

The chain joins TRBV28 to TRBJ2-7; 8 bases line up with TRBD2. V lost 6 bases to trimming and J lost 3 bases; unmatched junction nucleotides: 13. Germline V gene sequence: CDR1 MDHEN, CDR2 SYDVKM. This CDR3 comprises 16 residues. CDR3 protein: CASSPPVREGLYEQYF. The CDR3 bases are TGTGCCAGCAGCCCCCCAGTACGGGAGGGCCTCTACGAGCAGTACTTC. The complete variable domain, with remaining parts taken from reference TRBV28 and TRBJ2-7, reads DVKVTQSSRYLVKRTGEKVFLECVQDMDHENMFWYRQDPGLGLRLIYFSYDVKMKEKGDIPEGYSVSREKKERFSLILESASTNQTSMYLCASSPPVREGLYEQYFGPGTRLTVT.

V and J are TRBV7-9 and TRBJ2-4, with TRBD2 matching 9 bases. The CDR3 sequence is 16 residues long. Germline V gene data show CDR1 as SEHNR and CDR2 as FQNEAQ (reference sequence). J was trimmed by 0 bases and V by 7 bases; bases with no gene match: 7. CDR3 nucleotides: TGTGCCAGCACCCATAGCGGGGGTGGAGCCAAAAACATTCAGTACTTC. It translates to CASTHSGGGAKNIQYF.

J is TRBJ1-2 and V is TRBV12-3 or TRBV12-4; a weak D match, TRBD1 (5 bases). The CDR3 extends over 13 amino acids. V shed 7 bases and J shed 4 bases, with 13 bases lying between them. Here the CDR3 DNA reads TGTGCCAGCACTCCGGGGGTGTTCTATGGCTACACCTTC. Amino acids: CASTPGVFYGYTF.

This rearrangement joins TRBV3-1 (or the pseudogene TRBV3-2) to TRBJ2-1; TRBD2 might be the D (6 bases). V shed 0 bases and J shed 7 bases, with 13 bases lying between them. CDR3 size: 15 residues. Germline V CDR1 and CDR2: LGHDT, YNNKEL (reference sequence). CDR3 nucleotides: TGTGCCAGCAGCCAAGAGACTAGAGCCCAGAATGAGCAGTTCTTC. Translation: CASSQETRAQNEQFF.

V and J are TRBV2 and TRBJ2-1; no definite D call. The CDR3 spans 15 residues. The ends were cut back, 3 bases at V and 2 bases at J, with 11 bases in the middle. CDR1 is SNHLY and CDR2 is FYNNEI in the germline V gene. This chain's CDR3 is CASSDLEPTYNEQFF. The CDR3 DNA sequence: TGTGCCAGCAGTGACCTGGAGCCGACCTACAATGAGCAGTTCTTC. Full variable domain (outside the CDR3, taken from reference TRBV2 and TRBJ2-1): EPEVTQTPSHQVTQMGQEVILRCVPISNHLYFYWYRQILGQKVEFLVSFYNNEISEKSEIFDDQFSVERPDGSNFTLKIRSTKLEDSAMYFCASSDLEPTYNEQFFGPGTRLTVL.

The chain joins TRBV2 to TRBJ1-2; TRBD1 aligns across 8 bases. V lost 8 bases to trimming and J lost 1 base; unmatched junction nucleotides: 6. This CDR3 spans 14 amino acids. The germline V gene encodes CDR1 SNHLY and CDR2 FYNNEI. This CDR3 is CASGKTGVNYGYTF. CDR3 in DNA: TGTGCCAGCGGAAAGACAGGGGTTAACTATGGCTACACCTTC.

The rearrangement links TRBV5-1 to TRBJ1-2; the match to TRBD1 covers 8 bases. Per the germline V gene, CDR1 is SGHRS and CDR2 is YFSETQ. The CDR3 has 13 residues. Trimming removed 5 bases from V and 6 bases from J; junction bases left unmatched: 6. The CDR3 reads CASRPTGADGYTF. The CDR3 bases are TGCGCCAGCAGACCGACAGGGGCGGATGGCTACACCTTC.

Within the sample, this clone is medium-sized. The chain carries TRBV14 and TRBJ2-3; 7 bases are shared with TRBD1. CDR1 and CDR2 from the germline V gene are SGHDN and FVKESK. The V gene end was trimmed by 4 bases and the J gene end by 3 bases; junction bases not matched to a gene: 7. The CDR3 length is 15 residues. For the CDR3, the DNA is TGTGCCAGCAGCCTCCTCGGGACAGTAACAGATACGCAGTATTTT. It translates to CASSLLGTVTDTQYF.

This clone was picked up one time. This sequence joins TRBV19 and TRBJ1-2; maybe TRBD1 (6 bases). The ends were cut back, 5 bases at V and 3 bases at J, with 10 bases in the middle. In germline, CDR1 is LNHDA, CDR2 SQIVND (reference sequence). This CDR3 contains 13 residues. CDR3 in amino acids: CASSPDSYYGYTF. CDR3 coding DNA: TGTGCCAGTAGTCCGGACAGCTACTATGGCTACACCTTC.

This clone was seen a single time. The chain combines TRBV7-9 with TRBJ2-7; 8 nucleotides agree with TRBD2. V was pared by 5 bases and J by 2 bases, with 8 bases of the junction left unmatched. Germline values: CDR1 SEHNR, CDR2 FQNEAQ (reference sequence). This CDR3 spans 15 amino acids. The CDR3 DNA reads TGTGCCAGCAGCCCGGGAAGCGGGGGACCCTACGAGCAGTACTTC. It specifies CASSPGSGGPYEQYF.